Below, 21 T cell receptor beta chains from the same sample are listed, as sequenced in a study of blood T cell repertoires in COVID-19. Sequencing was performed with immunoSEQ multiplex PCR; in TCRdb, only in-frame clones are kept and a portion is missing. In the table there are 100,000 to 150,000 clones, around 80% of which are singletons. Sequencing input: peripheral blood. The receptor set was obtained from a man aged 70 or older with acute or convalescent COVID-19.

The V call is TRBV30, the J call TRBJ1-2; maybe TRBD1 (6 bases). Trimming stripped 3 bases from V and 8 bases from J, with 19 bases between. The V gene's germline CDR1 is GTSNPN and CDR2 SVGIG (reference sequence). This CDR3 contains 14 residues. The CDR3 sequence: CAWSDPGGAWGYTF. The CDR3 nucleotides are TGTGCCTGGAGCGACCCCGGGGGGGCTTGGGGCTACACCTTC.

This clone has just a few counts. V is TRBV5-5 and J is TRBJ2-1; 8 bases map to TRBD1. This CDR3 comprises 14 residues. CDR1 and CDR2 (germline): SGHKS, YYEKEE (reference sequence). Trimming cost V 4 bases and J 6 bases; bases outside gene matches: 6. This CDR3 is CASSPRTGPNEQFF. The CDR3, as DNA: TGTGCCAGCAGCCCACGGACAGGGCCCAATGAGCAGTTCTTC. Full variable domain (remainder filled in from reference TRBV5-5 and TRBJ2-1): DAGVTQSPTHLIKTRGQQVTLRCSPISGHKSVSWYQQVLGQGPQFIFQYYEKEERGRGNFPDRFSARQFPNYSSELNVNALLLGDSALYLCASSPRTGPNEQFFGPGTRLTVL.

The DNA of the CDR3 is TGCGCCAGCAGCTTCTCCACAAACACTGAAGCTTTCTTT. It yields the protein CASSFSTNTEAFF. The chain uses TRBV5-1 and TRBJ1-1; D call uncertain. CDR1 SGHRS and CDR2 YFSETQ come from the germline V gene. CDR3 size: 13 residues. The ends were cut back, 2 bases at V and 2 bases at J, with 7 bases in the middle.

This clone was seen a handful of times. V is TRBV6-6 and J is TRBJ2-2, with TRBD2 as a possible D gene (6 bases). Trimming took 6 bases from V and 3 from J, leaving 20 bases between them. The CDR3 has 17 amino acids. The germline V gene has CDR1 MNHNY and CDR2 SVGAGI (reference sequence). The CDR3, as DNA: TGTGCCAGCAGCCGATCTGAACTGACTAGGCACACCGGGGAGCTGTTTTTT. This sequence encodes CASSRSELTRHTGELFF.

With regard to this clone: The sample holds other DNA sequences that translate to the same CDR3. The rearrangement joins TRBV9 to TRBJ1-1; perhaps TRBD1 as D (5 bases). The germline V gene has CDR1 SGDLS and CDR2 YYNGEE. V was trimmed by 0 bases and J by 3 bases, leaving 6 bases between them. This CDR3 comprises 13 residues. CDR3 protein: CASSVGGHTEAFF. CDR3 DNA: TGTGCCAGCAGCGTAGGGGGCCACACTGAAGCTTTCTTT.

The chain carries TRBV10-3 and TRBJ2-3; D perhaps matches TRBD1 (7 bases). The germline V gene has CDR1 ENHRY and CDR2 SYGVKD. The CDR3 sequence is 15 residues long. The V end lost 6 bases, the J end lost 5 bases, and 18 bases lay between the germline ends. CDR3 sequence reads: CAIRKQGLGGDTQYF. The CDR3 bases are TGTGCCATCAGGAAACAGGGGCTCGGGGGAGATACGCAGTATTTT.

This clone was picked up one time. This rearrangement joins TRBV4-1 to TRBJ2-1, with 8 bases identical to TRBD2. J lost 14 bases, V lost 4 bases, and 16 bases had no gene match. CDR1 and CDR2 (germline): MGHRA, YSYEKL. The CDR3 length is 15 residues. CDR3 residues: CASSPRTRAGDSKFF. The CDR3 DNA reads TGCGCCAGCAGCCCGCGGACAAGAGCGGGAGACTCGAAGTTCTTC.

This clone was seen only a few times. This chain links TRBV19 with TRBJ1-5; 9 bases align to TRBD1. The CDR3 runs 16 residues. With V trimmed by 5 bases and J by 8 bases, 13 bases remained unmatched. In germline, CDR1 is LNHDA, CDR2 SQIVND (reference sequence). The CDR3 nucleotides are TGTGCCAGTAGTGGCGCCGGGACAGGGATTGGTGAGCCCCAGCATTTT. This translates into CASSGAGTGIGEPQHF.

A few counts support this clone. V usage is TRBV5-4 and J usage is TRBJ1-2, with 10 bases aligning to TRBD1. The CDR3 is 13 residues long. Trimming cost V 3 bases and J 8 bases; bases outside gene matches: 4. Germline lookup yields CDR1 SGHNT and CDR2 YYREEE (reference sequence). CDR3 bases: TGTGCCAGCAGCTCCCCGACAGGGGGCGGCTACACCTTC. This gives the protein CASSSPTGGGYTF.

V is TRBV19 and J is TRBJ1-2, with 7 bases fitting TRBD1. The CDR3 is 14 amino acids. V shed 3 bases and J 4 bases; nucleotides not matched to a gene: 5. The germline V gene encodes CDR1 LNHDA and CDR2 SQIVND (reference sequence). The CDR3 nucleotides read TGTGCCAGTAGTATTGCGGGGACAGCCTATGGCTACACCTTC. This encodes CASSIAGTAYGYTF.

The chain is built from TRBV3-1 (or the pseudogene TRBV3-2) and TRBJ2-7, with D possibly matching TRBD2 (6 bases). The V end was cut by 10 bases, the J end by 1 base, with 14 bases between. The germline V gene encodes CDR1 LGHDT and CDR2 YNNKEL (reference sequence). The CDR3 sequence is 13 residues long. The CDR3 protein is CATGGVLSYEQYF. The CDR3 bases are TGTGCCACCGGAGGGGTCCTGTCCTACGAGCAGTACTTC.

A remark on this clone: The germline gene is not matched at one end of the junction; a read error may be the cause. The V gene is TRBV7-2, the J gene TRBJ2-5; 13 bases match TRBD2. This CDR3 is built from 16 residues. Germline lookup yields CDR1 SGHTA and CDR2 FQGNSA. CDR3 DNA sequence: TGTGCCAGCAGCTTAACACTAGCGGGGGGGCAAGAGACTCAGTACTTC. It specifies CASSLTLAGGQETQYF.

The V call is TRBV30, the J call TRBJ1-2, with TRBD1 identical over 8 bases. V shed 3 bases, J shed 8 bases, and the junction held 8 bases outside the gene matches. The CDR3 runs 13 residues. Germline V CDR1 and CDR2: GTSNPN, SVGIG (reference sequence). The CDR3 spells CAWSGDRGGGYTF. The CDR3 DNA sequence: TGTGCCTGGAGCGGCGACAGGGGTGGCGGCTACACCTTC. The complete variable domain, with remaining parts taken from reference TRBV30 and TRBJ1-2, reads SQTIHQWPATLVQPVGSPLSLECTVEGTSNPNLYWYRQAAGRGLQLLFYSVGIGQISSEVPQNLSASRPQDRQFILSSKKLLLSDSGFYLCAWSGDRGGGYTFGSGTRLTVV.

The chain recombines TRBV5-1 with TRBJ2-2; D is ambiguous. CDR3 length equals 14 residues. V dropped 0 bases and J dropped 1 base, with 4 bases sitting between them. CDR1 is SGHRS, CDR2 YFSETQ, per germline. CDR3 coding DNA: TGCGCCAGCAGCTTGGACGGGAACACCGGGGAGCTGTTTTTT. Residues: CASSLDGNTGELFF.

CDR3 in amino acids: CATRHRGSQPQHF. CDR3 bases: TGTGCCACCCGACACAGGGGGTCTCAGCCCCAGCATTTT. J is TRBJ1-5 and V is TRBV19; TRBD1 matches at 8 bases. V lost 10 bases, J lost 6 bases, and 8 bases stayed unmatched. Germline-derived CDR1 and CDR2 are LNHDA and SQIVND (reference sequence). This CDR3 region has 13 residues.

This chain uses TRBV12-3 or TRBV12-4 with TRBJ1-1; D is unresolved. V was shortened by 7 bases and J by 5 bases, with 8 bases between the two germline ends. The CDR3 length is 11 residues. The CDR3 loop reads CASTTLTEAFF. The CDR3 DNA is TGTGCCAGCACAACTCTTACTGAAGCTTTCTTT.

This chain uses TRBV9 with TRBJ2-5, with TRBD2 identical over 10 bases. Trimming at V came to 4 bases and at J to 3 bases, leaving 6 bases not matched to a gene. CDR3 length equals 15 residues. The germline V gene has CDR1 SGDLS and CDR2 YYNGEE. The CDR3: CASSSSGGAEETQYF. The CDR3 region has the DNA TGTGCCAGCAGCTCAAGCGGGGGGGCGGAAGAGACCCAGTACTTC.

This clone has only a few counts. For the CDR3, the DNA is TGTGCCAGCTCACCAGGGAACGGACTACTGAACACTGAAGCTTTCTTT. This sequence encodes CASSPGNGLLNTEAFF. The chain carries TRBV18 and TRBJ1-1; D is unclear. V dropped 2 bases and J dropped 0 bases, with 13 bases sitting between them. This CDR3 region has 16 residues. Per germline, CDR1 KGHSH and CDR2 LQKENI.

V and J are TRBV30 and TRBJ2-7; 9 bases agree with TRBD2. CDR1 and CDR2 from the germline V gene are GTSNPN and SVGIG (reference sequence). This CDR3 has 14 residues. J lost 6 bases, V lost 4 bases, and 10 bases had no gene match. This CDR3 is CAWTRLAGPGEQYF. For the CDR3, the DNA is TGTGCCTGGACTCGCCTAGCGGGACCGGGCGAGCAGTACTTC.

The genes are TRBV15 and TRBJ2-7, with D perhaps TRBD2 (6 bases). Germline values: CDR1 LNHNV, CDR2 YYDKDF (reference sequence). The CDR3 has 14 residues. The germline V and J ends were trimmed by 0 bases and 5 bases, with 11 bases remaining between them. The CDR3 sequence: CATSREEGRDEQYF. The CDR3 DNA is TGTGCCACCAGCAGAGAGGAGGGCAGGGACGAGCAGTACTTC. Full variable domain (missing parts from reference TRBV15 and TRBJ2-7): DAMVIQNPRYQVTQFGKPVTLSCSQTLNHNVMYWYQQKSSQAPKLLFHYYDKDFNNEADTPDNFQSRRPNTSFCFLDIRSPGLGDTAMYLCATSREEGRDEQYFGPGTRLTVT.

V gene TRBV7-9 combines with J gene TRBJ2-5, with 9 bases lining up with TRBD1. This CDR3 is 19 amino acids long. The germline CDR1 and CDR2 sequences are SEHNR and FQNEAQ (reference sequence). Trimming took 1 base from V and 2 from J; bases not matched to a gene: 14. The CDR3 is CASSLGMFGTGRVQETQYF. In DNA, the CDR3 is TGTGCCAGCAGCTTAGGAATGTTTGGGACAGGGAGAGTTCAAGAGACCCAGTACTTC.